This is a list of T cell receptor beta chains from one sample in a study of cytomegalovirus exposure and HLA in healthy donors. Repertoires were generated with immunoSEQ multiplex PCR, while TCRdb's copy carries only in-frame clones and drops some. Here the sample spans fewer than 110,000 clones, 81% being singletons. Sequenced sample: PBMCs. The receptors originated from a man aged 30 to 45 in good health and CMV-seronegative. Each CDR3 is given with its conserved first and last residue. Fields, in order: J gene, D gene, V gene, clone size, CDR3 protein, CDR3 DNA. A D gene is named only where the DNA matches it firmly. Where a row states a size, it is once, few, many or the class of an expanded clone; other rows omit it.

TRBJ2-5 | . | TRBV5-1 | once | CASSAGTYPISQYF | TGCGCCAGCAGCGCCGGGACATACCCAATAAGTCAGTACTTC
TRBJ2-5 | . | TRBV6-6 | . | CASTPLGPTETQYF | TGTGCCAGCACCCCTTTGGGCCCAACAGAGACCCAGTACTTC
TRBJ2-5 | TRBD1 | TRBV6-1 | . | CASSAGQQRGETQYF | TGTGCCAGCAGTGCGGGACAGCAGAGGGGAGAGACCCAGTACTTC
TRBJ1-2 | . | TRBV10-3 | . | CAISESGAGLNYGYTF | TGTGCCATCAGTGAGTCGGGGGCGGGTTTGAACTATGGCTACACCTTC
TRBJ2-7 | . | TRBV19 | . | CASSIGYRGSNEQYF | TGTGCCAGTAGTATAGGATACCGCGGCAGCAACGAGCAGTACTTC
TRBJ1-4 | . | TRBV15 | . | CATSREGGNEKLFF | TGTGCCACCAGCAGAGAGGGGGGGAATGAAAAACTGTTTTTT
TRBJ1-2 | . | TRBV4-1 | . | CASSQDRAAAYGYTF | TGCGCCAGCAGCCAAGACAGGGCGGCCGCCTATGGCTACACCTTC
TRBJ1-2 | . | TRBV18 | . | CASSGFGGPGYTF | TGTGCCAGCTCCGGGTTCGGTGGTCCTGGCTACACCTTC
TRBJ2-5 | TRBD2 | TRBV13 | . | CASSSGTSGEQETQYF | TGTGCCAGCAGCTCTGGGACTAGCGGGGAACAAGAGACCCAGTACTTC
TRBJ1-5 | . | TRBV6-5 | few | CASRLIQGLNQPQHF | TGTGCCAGCAGGCTAATCCAGGGGTTAAATCAGCCCCAGCATTTT